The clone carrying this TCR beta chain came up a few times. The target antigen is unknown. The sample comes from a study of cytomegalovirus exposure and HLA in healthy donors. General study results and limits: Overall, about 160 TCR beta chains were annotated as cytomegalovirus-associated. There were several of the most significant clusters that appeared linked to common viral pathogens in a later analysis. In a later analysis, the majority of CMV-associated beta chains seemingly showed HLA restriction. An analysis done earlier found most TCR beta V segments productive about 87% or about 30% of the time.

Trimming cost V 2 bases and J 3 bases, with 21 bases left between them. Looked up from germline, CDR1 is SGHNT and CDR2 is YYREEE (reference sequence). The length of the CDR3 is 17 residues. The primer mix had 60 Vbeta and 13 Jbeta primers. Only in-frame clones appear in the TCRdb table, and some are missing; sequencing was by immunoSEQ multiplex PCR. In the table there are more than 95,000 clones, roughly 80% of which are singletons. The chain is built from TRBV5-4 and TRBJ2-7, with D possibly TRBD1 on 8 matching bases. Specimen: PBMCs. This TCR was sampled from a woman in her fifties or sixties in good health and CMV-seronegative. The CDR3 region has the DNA TGTGCCAGCAGCTTTGTAGGCGTTACAGGGGGGGTCTACGAGCAGTACTTC. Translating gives CASSFVGVTGGVYEQYF.